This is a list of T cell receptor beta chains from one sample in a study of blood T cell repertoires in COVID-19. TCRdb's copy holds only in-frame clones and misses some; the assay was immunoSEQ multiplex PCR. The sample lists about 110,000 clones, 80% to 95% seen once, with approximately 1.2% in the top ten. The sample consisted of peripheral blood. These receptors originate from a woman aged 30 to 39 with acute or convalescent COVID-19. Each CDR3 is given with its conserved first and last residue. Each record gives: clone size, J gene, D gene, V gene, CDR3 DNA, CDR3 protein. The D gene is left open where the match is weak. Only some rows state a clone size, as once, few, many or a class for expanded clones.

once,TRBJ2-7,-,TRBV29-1,TGCAGCGTCCGCGGGGGCCGAGGGGAGCAGTACTTC,CSVRGGRGEQYF
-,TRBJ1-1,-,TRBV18,TGTGCCAGCTATCGCAGGGCGCGGCAAACTGAAGCTTTCTTT,CASYRRARQTEAFF
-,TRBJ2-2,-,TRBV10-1,TGCGCCAGCAGGGCCAGTCCCCACACCGGGGAGCTGTTTTTT,CASRASPHTGELFF
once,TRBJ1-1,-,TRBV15,TGTGCCACCAGCAGAGATTACTTGGAAGCTTTCTTT,CATSRDYLEAFF
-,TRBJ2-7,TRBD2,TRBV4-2,TGTGCCAGCAGCCAAGTTGCTAGCGGGGGGTTCTACGAGCAGTACTTC,CASSQVASGGFYEQYF
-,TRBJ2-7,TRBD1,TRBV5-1,TGCGCCAGCAGCTTGGTCCCGGGACAGGGGGCTGTTTTTTCAACCTACGAGCAGTACTTC,CASSLVPGQGAVFSTYEQYF
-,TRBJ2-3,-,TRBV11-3,TGTGCCAGCAGCTTAGAAACACCAGCGCCGGGACTCCCGGGGGATACGCAGTATTTT,CASSLETPAPGLPGDTQYF
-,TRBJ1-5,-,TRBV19,TGTGCCAGTAGCCCCCTGCGCCTGGGGACACTCGGAAATCAGCCCCAGCATTTT,CASSPLRLGTLGNQPQHF
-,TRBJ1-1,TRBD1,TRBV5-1,TGCGCCAGCAGCTTGGAATACAGGGGCACTGAAGCTTTCTTT,CASSLEYRGTEAFF
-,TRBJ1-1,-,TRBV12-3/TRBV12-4,TGTGCCAGCAGTTTACCCCCCAGAAATGAAGCTTTCTTT,CASSLPPRNEAFF
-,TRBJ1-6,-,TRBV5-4,TGTGCCAGCAGCTCCACTCCTCTACAGGGATCACCCCTCCACTTT,CASSSTPLQGSPLHF
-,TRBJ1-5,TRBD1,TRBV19,TGTGCCAGTAGTTCGCCGACAGGGTTGGCTCAGCCCCAGCATTTT,CASSSPTGLAQPQHF
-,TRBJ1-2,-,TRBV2,TGTGCCAGCAGTCGGGACACCGGTGGCTACACCTTC,CASSRDTGGYTF
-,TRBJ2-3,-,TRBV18,TGTGCCAGCTCACCAAATCCCGGGGTAGCAGATACGCAGTATTTT,CASSPNPGVADTQYF
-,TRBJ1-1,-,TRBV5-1,TGCGCCAGCAGCACAGGCAAGAACACTGAAGCTTTCTTT,CASSTGKNTEAFF
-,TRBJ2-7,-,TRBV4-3,TGCGCCAGCAGCCTCACCCTACAGGGATACGAGCAGTACTTC,CASSLTLQGYEQYF
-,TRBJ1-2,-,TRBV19,TGTGCCAGTAGTACTTGGGACTCCCCTATCGGCTACACCTTC,CASSTWDSPIGYTF
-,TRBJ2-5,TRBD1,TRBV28,TGTGCCAGCAGTCCCGGGACAGGGTTCGCTATAGAGACCCAGTACTTC,CASSPGTGFAIETQYF
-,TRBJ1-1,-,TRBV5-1,TGCGCCAGCAGCTTGGAGAGACATACTGAAGCTTTCTTT,CASSLERHTEAFF
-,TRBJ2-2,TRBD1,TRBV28,TGTGCCAGCAGCATTAAGACAGGGCACACCGGGGAGCTGTTTTTT,CASSIKTGHTGELFF